The 29 T cell receptor beta chains below all came from one sample that was sequenced in a study of vaccination and CD4 T cells after COVID-19. With the Oncomine TCR Beta short-read assay, DNA from cultured CD4+ T cells was sequenced. TCRdb fed the PCR reads into MiXCR, producing one record per CDR3 protein. Among around 15,000 distinct CDR3 sequences listed, 40% to 60% were seen once. Noted treatment: approximately 11-day PBMC culture with coronavirus spike peptide pools or control peptides (ViraFEST assay). Their recognized antigens are unknown. Sequencing was performed on CD4+ T cells from blood, cultured in vitro. Receptors originate from a human donor who had recovered from COVID-19.

The V and J genes are TRBV29-1 and TRBJ1-2; D gene unclear. The germline gives CDR1 SQVTM, CDR2 ANQGSEA. The germline V and J ends were trimmed by 4 bases and 2 bases, with 14 bases remaining between them. This CDR3 is 14 amino acids long. CDR3 bases: TGCAGCGTTGGCGTTCCGGGTAGGAACTATGGCTACACCTTC. Its translation: CSVGVPGRNYGYTF.

The rearrangement joins TRBV5-1 to TRBJ1-2; weak D call: TRBD1 (6 bases). The CDR3 has 14 amino acids. Trimming removed 4 bases at V and 2 bases at J, with 12 bases between. The germline gives CDR1 SGHRS, CDR2 YFSETQ. In nucleotides, the CDR3 is TGCGCCAGCAGCCCGGAGGGGACAAACTATGGCTACACCTTC. The encoded protein is CASSPEGTNYGYTF. The complete variable domain, with remaining parts taken from reference TRBV5-1 and TRBJ1-2, reads KAGVTQTPRYLIKTRGQQVTLSCSPISGHRSVSWYQQTPGQGLQFLFEYFSETQRNKGNFPGRFSGRQFSNSRSEMNVSTLELGDSALYLCASSPEGTNYGYTFGSGTRLTVV.

The V call is TRBV20-1, the J call TRBJ2-5; TRBD2 is a possible D gene (5 bases). Germline assignment: CDR1 DFQATT and CDR2 SNEGSKA (reference sequence). V was trimmed by 5 bases and J by 3 bases, leaving 7 bases between them. The CDR3 sequence is 11 residues long. For the CDR3, the DNA is TGCAGTGCTGCCGGGGAAGAGACCCAGTACTTC. Translation gives CSAAGEETQYF.

The chain couples TRBV25-1 to TRBJ1-1; D perhaps matches TRBD1 (6 bases). Germline CDR1 is MGHDK and CDR2 is SYGVNS. The CDR3 contains 12 residues. V was cut by 3 bases and J by 7 bases, with 9 bases left in between. This chain's CDR3 is CASSDRGGEAFF. In nucleotides, the CDR3 is TGTGCCAGCAGTGACAGGGGCGGTGAAGCTTTCTTT.

V is TRBV24-1 and J is TRBJ1-5; 7 bases agree with TRBD1. Per the germline V gene, CDR1 is KGHDR and CDR2 is SFDVKD. Losses at the gene ends were 7 bases for V and 0 bases for J; bases not matched to a gene: 5. The CDR3 has 15 amino acids. The CDR3 DNA reads as TGTGCCACCAGCGGGACAGAAAATAGCAATCAGCCCCAGCATTTT. As protein: CATSGTENSNQPQHF.

This chain joins TRBV24-1 and TRBJ2-2; 11 bases agree with TRBD2. Germline V CDR1 and CDR2: KGHDR, SFDVKD. This CDR3 has 18 residues. Trimming took 3 bases from V and 0 from J; bases not matched to a gene: 5. CDR3 sequence reads: CATSDPSGGIANTGELFF. The DNA for the CDR3 is TGTGCCACCAGTGATCCTAGCGGGGGGATTGCGAACACCGGGGAGCTGTTTTTT.

V is TRBV9 and J is TRBJ2-5, with D perhaps given as TRBD1 or TRBD2 (5 bases each). Trimming pared 3 bases from V and 7 bases from J, leaving 19 bases between. This CDR3 is 15 amino acids long. Germline values: CDR1 SGDLS, CDR2 YYNGEE. CDR3 in amino acids: CASSDPRGGFGTQYF. CDR3 DNA sequence: TGTGCCAGCAGCGACCCGCGTGGGGGTTTTGGGACCCAGTACTTC.

The CDR3 loop reads CASSLPPVSGNEQFF. The CDR3 region has the DNA TGCGCCAGCAGCCTCCCTCCGGTCTCGGGCAATGAGCAGTTCTTC. The chain recombines TRBV4-1 with TRBJ2-1; D is uncertain. The CDR3 runs 15 residues. Germline CDR1 is MGHRA and CDR2 is YSYEKL. Trimming stripped 4 bases from V and 6 bases from J, with 16 bases between.

The chain uses TRBV20-1 and TRBJ1-4; D gene unclear. This CDR3 is 14 amino acids long. CDR1 is DFQATT, CDR2 SNEGSKA, per germline (reference sequence). Trimming took off 0 bases at V and 6 bases at J, with 11 bases between the two ends. The CDR3 region is CSARDEGLDEKLFF. The DNA of the CDR3 is TGCAGTGCTAGAGATGAGGGCCTCGATGAAAAACTGTTTTTT.

Remarks on this clonotype: The conserved phenylalanine or tryptophan is not found at the CDR3 terminus, so this likely reflects a read error. J is TRBJ2-5 and V is TRBV6-2 or TRBV6-3, with D tentatively TRBD1 (5 bases). The CDR3 spans 18 residues. The germline gives CDR1 MNHEY, CDR2 SVGEGT. Trimming removed 0 bases at V and 2 bases at J, with 19 bases between. This CDR3 is CASSYSYSPGPIQETQYI. The CDR3 nucleotides are TGTGCCAGCAGTTACTCGTATTCGCCAGGGCCAATACAAGAGACCCAGTACATC.

The J gene is TRBJ2-1, the V gene TRBV7-3; D might be TRBD1 (5 bases). In germline, CDR1 is SGHTA, CDR2 FQGTGA. The CDR3 covers 13 residues. Trimming pared 1 base from V and 4 bases from J, leaving 5 bases between. The CDR3 nucleotides read TGTGCCAGCAGCTTAAACAGGTACAATGAGCAGTTCTTC. This sequence encodes CASSLNRYNEQFF.

In its sample, this clonotype ranks as hyperexpanded. The chain employs TRBV12-3 or TRBV12-4 and TRBJ2-7; the match to TRBD2 covers 7 bases. The CDR3 sequence is 15 residues long. Trimming cost V 1 base and J 1 base; bases outside gene matches: 4. The CDR3 bases are TGTGCCAGCAGTTTAGGGCGGGGGAGATCCTACGAGCAGTACTTC. Protein sequence: CASSLGRGRSYEQYF.

This clonotype was picked up one time. CDR3 nucleotides: TGTGCCAGCAGTCCGGGACCCGCTTTAGAGTATGAGCAGTTCTTC. This gives the protein CASSPGPALEYEQFF. The chain is built from TRBV6-1 and TRBJ2-1; D is perhaps TRBD1 or TRBD2 (5 bases each). Germline V gene lookup returns CDR1 MNHNS and CDR2 SASEGT. The CDR3 contains 15 residues. Trimming took 5 bases from V and 8 from J, leaving 19 bases between them.

This sequence joins TRBV12-3 or TRBV12-4 and TRBJ1-1; D call uncertain. The CDR3 loop spans 12 amino acids. Trimming left V 3 bases short and J 0 bases short, with 2 bases between. CDR3 residues: CASSFLNTEAFF. The CDR3, as DNA: TGTGCCAGCAGTTTCCTGAACACTGAAGCTTTCTTT.

Remarks on this clonotype: A read error may produce the germline difference seen at one junction end. J is TRBJ1-3 and V is TRBV6-1; D not resolved. Germline CDR1 and CDR2: MNHNS and SASEGT. CDR3 length: 13 amino acids. The DNA for the CDR3 is TGTGCCAGCAGTGGAGGGCCTGGAAACACCACATATTTT. It yields the protein CASSGGPGNTTYF.

In this sample, this clonotype turned up a few times. The V and J genes are TRBV27 and TRBJ1-2; TRBD1 aligns across 7 bases. The CDR3 has 14 amino acids. The V gene's germline CDR1 is MNHEY and CDR2 SMNVEV (reference sequence). J was trimmed by 8 bases and V by 7 bases; bases with no gene match: 13. CDR3 in amino acids: CASTSERGRVGYTF. Here the CDR3 DNA reads TGTGCCAGCACCTCGGAGAGGGGGCGGGTCGGCTACACCTTC.

The V and J genes are TRBV6-1 and TRBJ1-6, with TRBD1 matching 7 bases. The CDR3 sequence is 13 residues long. V shed 10 bases, J shed 6 bases, and the junction held 6 bases outside the gene matches. Germline V CDR1 and CDR2: MNHNS, SASEGT. CDR3 amino acids: CATRGQVNSPLHF. DNA for the CDR3: TGTGCCACGCGCGGACAGGTTAATTCACCCCTCCACTTT.

The CDR3 here is CASRKQGFYGYTF. As DNA, the CDR3 is TGTGCCAGCAGAAAACAGGGCTTCTATGGCTACACCTTC. The chain is built from TRBV6-1 and TRBJ1-2, with D possibly being TRBD1 (6 bases). Trimming removed 6 bases at V and 4 bases at J, with 12 bases between. CDR3 size: 13 residues. Germline CDR1 MNHNS, CDR2 SASEGT.

This clonotype was seen a few times. The J gene is TRBJ2-3, the V gene TRBV4-1, with D uncertain. V dropped 4 bases and J dropped 0 bases, with 8 bases sitting between them. Looked up from germline, CDR1 is MGHRA and CDR2 is YSYEKL. The CDR3 extends over 14 amino acids. The CDR3 nucleotides read TGCGCCAGCAGCCCCCAAGGAAGCACAGATACGCAGTATTTT. Protein: CASSPQGSTDTQYF.

The V and J genes are TRBV6-5 and TRBJ1-6, with D maybe TRBD1 (6 bases). Trimming stripped 4 bases from V and 7 bases from J, with 11 bases between. The CDR3 runs to 14 residues. Germline CDR1 reads MNHEY; CDR2 reads SVGAGI. The CDR3: CASSFRTENSPLHF. CDR3 bases: TGTGCCAGCAGTTTCCGGACAGAGAATTCACCCCTCCACTTT.

The chain has TRBV27 and TRBJ1-5; D remains unclear. V was clipped by 4 bases and J by 2 bases, with 15 bases between them. CDR3 length: 16 amino acids. Germline loops: CDR1 MNHEY, CDR2 SMNVEV (reference sequence). The CDR3 reads CASSSQSLSGNQPQHF. The CDR3 DNA is TGTGCCAGCAGTTCCCAATCCTTATCGGGCAATCAGCCCCAGCATTTT.

This clonotype was seen a handful of times. V usage is TRBV12-3 or TRBV12-4 and J usage is TRBJ1-2; D is unclear. The V gene lost 5 bases and the J gene lost 10 bases, with 14 bases spanning the gap. The CDR3 runs to 12 residues. CDR3 protein: CASSGSWRYYTF. The CDR3 DNA is TGTGCCAGCAGTGGGAGTTGGCGATACTACACCTTC.

The genes are TRBV7-2 and TRBJ2-7; D call uncertain. The V gene's germline CDR1 is SGHTA and CDR2 FQGNSA. V shed 1 base and J shed 2 bases, with 9 bases lying between them. CDR3 length equals 14 residues. The CDR3 spells CASSLVRQTYEQYF. Written as DNA, the CDR3 is TGTGCCAGCAGCTTAGTCAGGCAGACCTACGAGCAGTACTTC.

The CDR3 bases are TGTGCCAGCAGCTTCCACGGACTAGCGGGGGGCCCGGAGACCCAGTACTTC. It specifies CASSFHGLAGGPETQYF. The V call is TRBV2, the J call TRBJ2-5, with TRBD2 matching over 14 bases. Germline-derived CDR1 and CDR2 are SNHLY and FYNNEI. The ends lost 6 bases at V and 5 bases at J; junction bases unmatched: 11. This CDR3 is 17 amino acids long.

This chain links TRBV5-4 with TRBJ2-1; maybe TRBD1 (6 bases). Trimming removed 3 bases at V and 10 bases at J, with 14 bases between. The CDR3 extends over 13 amino acids. Germline loops: CDR1 SGHNT, CDR2 YYREEE (reference sequence). In nucleotides, the CDR3 is TGTGCCAGCAGCTCGGCACAGGGAAGAGAGCAGTTCTTC. Residues: CASSSAQGREQFF.

The J gene is TRBJ2-7, the V gene TRBV7-2, with a weak D call TRBD1 (5 bases). Germline loops: CDR1 SGHTA, CDR2 FQGNSA. CDR3 length equals 11 residues. The V end lost 5 bases, the J end lost 4 bases, and 6 bases lay between the germline ends. The CDR3 nucleotides are TGTGCCAGCAGCCCAGGGTACGAGCAGTACTTC. This sequence encodes CASSPGYEQYF.

The genes are TRBV20-1 and TRBJ2-7; a weak D match, TRBD2 (6 bases). This CDR3 region has 15 residues. Trimming cost V 3 bases and J 7 bases, with 22 bases left between them. Germline assignment: CDR1 DFQATT and CDR2 SNEGSKA (reference sequence). CDR3 nucleotide sequence: TGCAGTGCTAGGGGGTTTAAGGCGGACGGGAGTGAGCAGTACTTC. This sequence encodes CSARGFKADGSEQYF.

The chain couples TRBV4-1 to TRBJ2-7; 8 nucleotides line up with TRBD1. V gave up 1 base and J gave up 7 bases; unmatched junction bases: 6. This CDR3 comprises 14 residues. The germline gives CDR1 MGHRA, CDR2 YSYEKL. CDR3 protein: CASSQVNRGWEQYF. CDR3 nucleotide sequence: TGCGCCAGCAGCCAAGTGAACAGGGGGTGGGAGCAGTACTTC.

The table lists this clonotype with a few counts. The V call is TRBV19, the J call TRBJ1-2; a possible D gene is TRBD1 (6 bases). The CDR3 is 14 residues long. Germline assignment: CDR1 LNHDA and CDR2 SQIVND (reference sequence). Trimming cost V 1 base and J 6 bases, with 12 bases left between them. The chain's CDR3 is CASSIGLAGDGYTF. The CDR3 nucleotides are TGTGCCAGTAGTATAGGTCTGGCAGGGGATGGCTACACCTTC.